These 27 T cell receptor beta chains were sequenced from one sample in a study of OX40 agonist ivuxolimab in advanced cancers. The repertoire was sequenced with immunoSEQ multiplex PCR; TCRdb's copy has only in-frame clones and lacks some. The sample shows 60,000 to 70,000 clones, roughly 90% of them seen only once. The source was CD4+ or CD8+ T cells sorted from blood, collected in a trial of the OX40 agonist ivuxolimab. The receptors come from an adult with an advanced solid tumor such as melanoma, head and neck, liver or kidney cancer.

The chain's CDR3 is CASSPGLAYEQFF. The CDR3 region has the DNA TGTGCCAGCAGCCCCGGACTAGCGTATGAGCAGTTCTTC. The rearrangement links TRBV5-4 to TRBJ2-1; 9 nucleotides agree with TRBD2. V lost 4 bases to trimming and J lost 8 bases; unmatched junction nucleotides: 4. Germline lookup yields CDR1 SGHNT and CDR2 YYREEE (reference sequence). CDR3 length equals 13 residues.

This chain links TRBV4-1 with TRBJ2-3; 7 positions match TRBD2. The junction had 12 bases not matched to a gene; V was cut back by 1 base and J by 14 bases. Germline V gene lookup returns CDR1 MGHRA and CDR2 YSYEKL. The CDR3 is 14 amino acids. CDR3: CASSQAAGEPYRYF. In DNA, the CDR3 is TGCGCCAGCAGCCAAGCGGCGGGAGAACCCTATCGGTATTTT.

V gene TRBV5-4 combines with J gene TRBJ2-6; D is unresolved. The CDR3 sequence is 15 residues long. Germline loops: CDR1 SGHNT, CDR2 YYREEE (reference sequence). The V end lost 1 base, the J end lost 0 bases, and 5 bases lay between the germline ends. Written as DNA, the CDR3 is TGTGCCAGCAGCTTGCCTAGCTCTGGGGCCAACGTCCTGACTTTC. Amino acids: CASSLPSSGANVLTF. The full variable domain, completed using reference TRBV5-4 and TRBJ2-6, is ETGVTQSPTHLIKTRGQQVTLRCSSQSGHNTVSWYQQALGQGPQFIFQYYREEENGRGNFPPRFSGLQFPNYSSELNVNALELDDSALYLCASSLPSSGANVLTFGAGSRLTVL.

This clone was counted a single time. V is TRBV6-1 and J is TRBJ2-2; possible D gene TRBD2, 5 bases. The germline CDR1 and CDR2 sequences are MNHNS and SASEGT. The CDR3 has 16 residues. V gave up 4 bases and J gave up 5 bases, with 17 bases separating them. The DNA of the CDR3 is TGTGCCAGCAGTGCCCTAGAGGGTTCGGAGACCGGGGAGCTGTTTTTT. This codes for CASSALEGSETGELFF.

The chain is built from TRBV4-2 and TRBJ2-3, with a possible D match to TRBD1 (5 bases). This CDR3 has 17 residues. CDR1 is LGHNA, CDR2 YNFKEQ, per germline. V lost 1 base to trimming and J lost 2 bases, with 16 bases between them. The CDR3 DNA reads as TGTGCCAGCAGCCAAGTTGGGCGGCAGGGCGCCACAGATACGCAGTATTTT. This sequence encodes CASSQVGRQGATDTQYF.

The V gene is TRBV2, the J gene TRBJ1-3; D is uncertain. The germline V gene has CDR1 SNHLY and CDR2 FYNNEI. The CDR3 sequence is 14 residues long. V was shortened by 3 bases and J by 0 bases, with 6 bases between the two germline ends. The CDR3 sequence is CASSDKPSGNTIYF. CDR3 in DNA: TGTGCCAGCAGTGATAAGCCCTCTGGAAACACCATATATTTT.

This rearrangement joins TRBV5-4 to TRBJ1-2; 7 bases are shared with TRBD1. The CDR3 contains 15 residues. Losses at the gene ends were 3 bases for V and 1 base for J; bases not matched to a gene: 6. The germline CDR1 and CDR2 sequences are SGHNT and YYREEE (reference sequence). In nucleotides, the CDR3 is TGTGCCAGCAGCTCCGGGACAGCTTTTAACTATGGCTACACCTTC. Encoded protein: CASSSGTAFNYGYTF.

The genes are TRBV29-1 and TRBJ2-4; D possibly corresponds to TRBD2 (5 bases). Trimming cost V 4 bases and J 8 bases, with 12 bases left between them. CDR3 size: 12 residues. The germline CDR1 and CDR2 sequences are SQVTM and ANQGSEA. This chain's CDR3 is CSVALASDIQYF. The CDR3 DNA reads as TGCAGCGTTGCTCTAGCTAGTGACATTCAGTACTTC.

The chain recombines TRBV5-5 with TRBJ2-2; tentatively, D is TRBD1 (5 bases). Germline V gives CDR1 SGHKS, CDR2 YYEKEE (reference sequence). Trimming left V 4 bases short and J 4 bases short, with 11 bases between. CDR3 length equals 14 residues. The CDR3, as DNA: TGTGCCAGCAGCCTGCTCAGGGCCACCGGGGAGCTGTTTTTT. It encodes CASSLLRATGELFF.

The V gene is TRBV7-9, the J gene TRBJ2-3; D remains unclear. Trimming removed 5 bases from V and 3 bases from J, with 12 bases in between. The length of the CDR3 is 14 residues. The germline V gene encodes CDR1 SEHNR and CDR2 FQNEAQ (reference sequence). The CDR3 reads CASSPPRQTDTQYF. The CDR3 DNA follows: TGTGCCAGCAGCCCCCCGCGGCAGACAGATACGCAGTATTTT.

The genes are TRBV19 and TRBJ1-1, with TRBD1 identical over 7 bases. This CDR3 is 16 amino acids long. The germline gives CDR1 LNHDA, CDR2 SQIVND (reference sequence). Trimming removed 6 bases from V and 6 bases from J; junction bases left unmatched: 16. The chain's CDR3 is CASRPGQRRGDAEAFF. DNA of the CDR3: TGTGCCAGTAGGCCGGGACAGAGAAGGGGGGATGCTGAAGCTTTCTTT.

This clone was counted a few times. The J gene is TRBJ1-6, the V gene TRBV4-1, with a weak D call TRBD1 (6 bases). Trimming left V 0 bases short and J 9 bases short, with 12 bases between. This CDR3 has 15 amino acids. Germline V gives CDR1 MGHRA, CDR2 YSYEKL. The DNA of the CDR3 is TGCGCCAGCAGCCAAGACAGGGGATTTGGTTCACCCCTCCACTTT. This encodes CASSQDRGFGSPLHF.

The chain carries TRBV28 and TRBJ1-1; 8 nucleotides agree with TRBD1. Looked up from germline, CDR1 is MDHEN and CDR2 is SYDVKM. The CDR3 length is 16 residues. V lost 6 bases, J lost 3 bases, and 12 bases stayed unmatched. The CDR3 loop is CASRPGQGREYTEAFF. The CDR3 nucleotides are TGTGCCAGCAGACCAGGACAGGGTCGGGAGTACACTGAAGCTTTCTTT.

This rearrangement joins TRBV19 to TRBJ1-2; TRBD1 matches at 9 bases. The V gene end was trimmed by 4 bases and the J gene end by 1 base; junction bases not matched to a gene: 7. Germline assignment: CDR1 LNHDA and CDR2 SQIVND (reference sequence). This CDR3 comprises 16 residues. The CDR3 sequence is CASSTTGTGHNYGYTF. For the CDR3, the DNA is TGTGCCAGTAGTACAACCGGGACAGGGCATAACTATGGCTACACCTTC.

This clone was detected only once. This sequence joins TRBV6-5 and TRBJ2-4; a weak D match, TRBD1 (5 bases). The length of the CDR3 is 13 residues. CDR1 and CDR2 from the germline V gene are MNHEY and SVGAGI. V was trimmed by 5 bases and J by 7 bases, leaving 12 bases between them. In DNA form, the CDR3 reads TGTGCCAGCAGTGTTACAGGTGGGAACATTCAGTACTTC. It yields the protein CASSVTGGNIQYF.

The gene calls are TRBV10-3 and TRBJ2-7; 8 bases align to TRBD1. In germline, CDR1 is ENHRY, CDR2 SYGVKD. The CDR3 loop spans 14 amino acids. The V gene end was trimmed by 10 bases and the J gene end by 2 bases; junction bases not matched to a gene: 10. Here the CDR3 DNA reads TGTGCCACGACGCAAGACAGGGGACCCTACGAGCAGTACTTC. This translates into CATTQDRGPYEQYF.

The V and J genes are TRBV5-5 and TRBJ1-4; D is perhaps TRBD1 (6 bases). Germline lookup yields CDR1 SGHKS and CDR2 YYEKEE (reference sequence). There are 16 residues in the CDR3. Deletions cut 0 bases from V and 4 bases from J, with 13 bases between. The CDR3 spells CASSLEGRGNNEKLFF. The CDR3 nucleotides are TGTGCCAGCAGCTTGGAGGGCAGGGGCAATAATGAAAAACTGTTTTTT.

V usage is TRBV6-5 and J usage is TRBJ1-3; D is unresolved. Deletions cut 0 bases from V and 1 base from J, with 1 base between. The CDR3 covers 13 residues. Germline assignment: CDR1 MNHEY and CDR2 SVGAGI. The CDR3 reads CASSYSSGNTIYF. The CDR3 region has the DNA TGTGCCAGCAGTTACTCGTCTGGAAACACCATATATTTT.

The chain has TRBV7-2 and TRBJ2-3; D is unclear. The CDR3 loop spans 15 amino acids. V was clipped by 5 bases and J by 0 bases, with 12 bases between them. Germline loops: CDR1 SGHTA, CDR2 FQGNSA. CDR3 loop: CASSPLQSSTDTQYF. In DNA form, the CDR3 reads TGTGCCAGCAGCCCGCTCCAATCTAGCACAGATACGCAGTATTTT.

This chain joins TRBV14 and TRBJ2-2; a possible D gene is TRBD1 (5 bases). The length of the CDR3 is 15 residues. CDR1 and CDR2 (germline): SGHDN, FVKESK. With 4 bases removed from V and 1 base from J, the gap between germline ends came to 10 bases. For the CDR3, the DNA is TGTGCCAGCAGCCGACAGAGGATGAACACCGGGGAGCTGTTTTTT. This codes for CASSRQRMNTGELFF.

This clone appeared a single time. The rearrangement joins TRBV28 to TRBJ1-2, with TRBD1 identical over 7 bases. The V segment lost 10 bases and the J segment 0 bases; nucleotides outside the gene matches: 17. Germline V gene lookup returns CDR1 MDHEN and CDR2 SYDVKM. This CDR3 has 17 amino acids. The CDR3 region has the DNA TGTGCCACCTCCCCAGGAACAGCGACAGGGCCTAACTATGGCTACACCTTC. Translation gives CATSPGTATGPNYGYTF.

The rearrangement joins TRBV27 to TRBJ1-3, with unresolved D. The CDR3 extends over 16 amino acids. Looked up from germline, CDR1 is MNHEY and CDR2 is SMNVEV (reference sequence). V shed 6 bases and J shed 3 bases, with 18 bases lying between them. CDR3 sequence reads: CASSPLGRTGGNTIYF. CDR3 DNA: TGTGCCAGCAGCCCCCTCGGCAGGACCGGTGGAAACACCATATATTTT.

This clone has more than one count but fewer than ten. The rearrangement joins TRBV10-3 to TRBJ2-7, with TRBD2 matching 8 bases. The germline V gene encodes CDR1 ENHRY and CDR2 SYGVKD. V dropped 2 bases and J dropped 3; count of bases not matched to a gene: 0. The CDR3 runs 13 residues. This CDR3 reads CAISETSGYEQYF. The CDR3 nucleotides are TGTGCCATCAGTGAGACTAGCGGCTACGAGCAGTACTTC.

The chain uses TRBV11-1 and TRBJ2-1; 7 bases fit TRBD1. Germline CDR1 is SGHAT and CDR2 is FQDESV (reference sequence). The CDR3 has 13 residues. Trimming removed 7 bases from V and 8 bases from J; junction bases left unmatched: 8. For the CDR3, the DNA is TGTGCCAGCACCGCCGGACAGGCCGATGAGCAGTTCTTC. The encoded protein is CASTAGQADEQFF.

This chain joins TRBV5-6 and TRBJ2-3, with 8 bases that match TRBD2. This CDR3 has 16 residues. The germline CDR1 and CDR2 sequences are SGHDT and YYEEEE. The V and J ends lost 2 bases and 0 bases, in that order; junction bases with no gene match: 5. CDR3 in amino acids: CASSFGAGVSTDTQYF. The CDR3 DNA sequence: TGTGCCAGCAGCTTCGGAGCGGGGGTTAGCACAGATACGCAGTATTTT.

The chain uses TRBV13 and TRBJ2-7; tentative D call: TRBD1 (5 bases). Germline loops: CDR1 PRHDT, CDR2 FYEKMQ (reference sequence). The CDR3 has 14 residues. The germline V and J ends were trimmed by 5 bases and 5 bases, with 16 bases remaining between them. In DNA form, the CDR3 reads TGTGCCAGCAGCCTGCCGACAGCTACCGACGAGCAGTACTTC. Translation: CASSLPTATDEQYF.

The chain joins TRBV9 to TRBJ1-1, with D hard to call. In germline, CDR1 is SGDLS, CDR2 YYNGEE. Between the trimmed V and J ends, which lost 0 bases and 3 bases, there was a span of 6 bases. The CDR3 is 13 residues long. The CDR3 DNA reads as TGTGCCAGCAGCGTAGGGCTGGACACTGAAGCTTTCTTT. Translation gives CASSVGLDTEAFF. The full variable domain, completed using reference TRBV9 and TRBJ1-1, is DSGVTQTPKHLITATGQRVTLRCSPRSGDLSVYWYQQSLDQGLQFLIQYYNGEERAKGNILERFSAQQFPDLHSELNLSSLELGDSALYFCASSVGLDTEAFFGQGTRLTVV.